Following are 24 T cell receptor beta chains from one sample sequenced in a study of cytomegalovirus exposure and HLA in healthy donors. Clones were sequenced by immunoSEQ multiplex PCR, and TCRdb holds only the in-frame ones, with some missing. The sample gives 150,000 to 180,000 clones, around 88% of which show up once; approximately 20% is in the top ten. The sequenced sample was PBMCs. The receptors were gathered from a man between 18 and 29 years old in good health and CMV-seropositive.

This sequence joins TRBV5-8 and TRBJ2-7; D possibly corresponds to TRBD2 (7 bases). Trimming left V 7 bases short and J 9 bases short, with 26 bases between. Germline V CDR1 and CDR2: SGHTS, YDEGEE. CDR3 length: 15 amino acids. CDR3 amino acids: CASSLGGGPSPAQYF. The CDR3, as DNA: TGTGCCAGCTCCTTGGGCGGGGGCCCATCTCCGGCGCAGTACTTC.

The V and J genes are TRBV7-9 and TRBJ1-5; tentative D call: TRBD1 (5 bases). V was shortened by 5 bases and J by 5 bases, with 16 bases between the two germline ends. CDR1 SEHNR and CDR2 FQNEAQ come from the germline V gene (reference sequence). The CDR3 length is 15 residues. CDR3 loop: CASSPAGESHQPQHF. DNA of the CDR3: TGTGCCAGCAGCCCCGCGGGGGAGTCGCATCAGCCCCAGCATTTT.

The J gene is TRBJ2-3, the V gene TRBV6-5; TRBD2 matches at 11 bases. V shed 2 bases and J 9 bases; nucleotides not matched to a gene: 10. CDR3 length: 16 residues. CDR1 is MNHEY and CDR2 is SVGAGI in the germline V gene. As DNA, the CDR3 is TGTGCCAGCAGTTACGGGACCGGGACTAGCGGAGACACGCAGTATTTT. Its protein product is CASSYGTGTSGDTQYF.

This chain links TRBV5-4 with TRBJ1-2; D possibly corresponds to TRBD1 (5 bases). V shed 0 bases and J shed 3 bases, with 9 bases lying between them. CDR3 size: 14 residues. Germline V gives CDR1 SGHNT, CDR2 YYREEE (reference sequence). In DNA, the CDR3 is TGTGCCAGCAGCTTGGGGGGGACTTACTATGGCTACACCTTC. Its translation: CASSLGGTYYGYTF. The full variable domain, in which reference TRBV5-4 and TRBJ1-2 provide the parts outside the CDR3, is ETGVTQSPTHLIKTRGQQVTLRCSSQSGHNTVSWYQQALGQGPQFIFQYYREEENGRGNFPPRFSGLQFPNYSSELNVNALELDDSALYLCASSLGGTYYGYTFGSGTRLTVV.

V and J are TRBV2 and TRBJ2-3; 8 bases map to TRBD2. The CDR3 has 15 residues. Germline trimming cut 8 bases from V and 3 bases from J; bases unmatched to any gene: 10. CDR1 and CDR2 (germline): SNHLY, FYNNEI. As DNA, the CDR3 is TGTGCCAGCCAGTATGGACGGGGGGGGACAGATACGCAGTATTTT. Translated: CASQYGRGGTDTQYF.

J is TRBJ2-1 and V is TRBV19; TRBD1 agrees at 10 bases. With 6 bases clipped from V and 5 bases from J, the junction kept 7 bases outside the gene matches. There are 15 residues in the CDR3. Germline CDR1 LNHDA, CDR2 SQIVND (reference sequence). CDR3 coding DNA: TGTGCCAGTAGGCGACAGGGGGCATTGAACAATGAGCAGTTCTTC. This encodes CASRRQGALNNEQFF.

This chain joins TRBV7-2 and TRBJ2-7, with D perhaps TRBD1 (6 bases). This CDR3 has 14 residues. Germline V gives CDR1 SGHTA, CDR2 FQGNSA. V lost 6 bases, J lost 6 bases, and 18 bases lay in between. CDR3 sequence reads: CASSRGHRQAEQYF. CDR3 DNA sequence: TGTGCCAGCAGTCGGGGACACCGTCAGGCCGAGCAGTACTTC.

This rearrangement joins TRBV5-1 to TRBJ1-1; TRBD1 aligns across 9 bases. CDR1 and CDR2 from the germline V gene are SGHRS and YFSETQ. The CDR3 is 18 residues long. The V gene end was trimmed by 0 bases and the J gene end by 1 base; junction bases not matched to a gene: 10. CDR3 nucleotides: TGCGCCAGCAGCTTGGGGCCCTACAGGGGGCGAGGGAACACTGAAGCTTTCTTT. Translated: CASSLGPYRGRGNTEAFF. Filled out from reference TRBV5-1 and TRBJ1-1, the complete variable domain reads KAGVTQTPRYLIKTRGQQVTLSCSPISGHRSVSWYQQTPGQGLQFLFEYFSETQRNKGNFPGRFSGRQFSNSRSEMNVSTLELGDSALYLCASSLGPYRGRGNTEAFFGQGTRLTVV.

The chain has TRBV20-1 and TRBJ2-7; D unclear. V gave up 8 bases and J gave up 3 bases, with 11 bases separating them. Germline-derived CDR1 and CDR2 are DFQATT and SNEGSKA (reference sequence). CDR3 length equals 11 residues. The DNA of the CDR3 is TGCAGTCCCGTCCCGAGCTACGAGCAGTACTTC. It is translated as CSPVPSYEQYF.

V is TRBV6-6 and J is TRBJ1-5, with 8 nucleotides matching TRBD1. V trimming: 2 bases; J trimming: 5 bases; junction bases outside the gene matches: 8. The germline CDR1 and CDR2 sequences are MNHNY and SVGAGI (reference sequence). This CDR3 has 16 amino acids. CDR3 loop: CASSYPDRGSHQPQHF. CDR3 in DNA: TGTGCCAGCAGTTACCCAGACAGGGGCAGTCATCAGCCCCAGCATTTT.

CDR3 bases: TGCAGCGTACGATTCCCGGGACAGGGGATTACCTACGAGCAGTACTTC. It yields the protein CSVRFPGQGITYEQYF. The V call is TRBV29-1, the J call TRBJ2-7; 10 bases agree with TRBD1. Germline-derived CDR1 and CDR2 are SQVTM and ANQGSEA. V shed 6 bases and J 2 bases; nucleotides not matched to a gene: 13. This CDR3 has 16 residues.

The chain recombines TRBV5-4 with TRBJ2-1, with 8 bases that match TRBD2. CDR1 is SGHNT, CDR2 YYREEE, per germline (reference sequence). CDR3 length: 15 amino acids. Trimming took 7 bases from V and 5 from J; bases not matched to a gene: 11. The CDR3 spells CASRGRGAENNEQFF. Here the CDR3 DNA reads TGTGCCAGCCGAGGGCGGGGGGCCGAAAACAATGAGCAGTTCTTC. The full variable domain, its missing parts supplied by reference TRBV5-4 and TRBJ2-1, is ETGVTQSPTHLIKTRGQQVTLRCSSQSGHNTVSWYQQALGQGPQFIFQYYREEENGRGNFPPRFSGLQFPNYSSELNVNALELDDSALYLCASRGRGAENNEQFFGPGTRLTVL.

The chain uses TRBV5-8 and TRBJ1-3, with TRBD1 matching 8 bases. The CDR3 extends over 16 amino acids. Germline V gives CDR1 SGHTS, CDR2 YDEGEE. V gave up 4 bases and J gave up 3 bases; unmatched junction bases: 9. The CDR3 coding sequence is TGTGCCAGCAGCCGAGGCCAGGGGGCGAATGGAAACACCATATATTTT. It is translated as CASSRGQGANGNTIYF. The full variable domain, its missing parts supplied by reference TRBV5-8 and TRBJ1-3, is EAGVTQSPTHLIKTRGQQATLRCSPISGHTSVYWYQQALGLGLQFLLWYDEGEERNRGNFPPRFSGRQFPNYSSELNVNALELEDSALYLCASSRGQGANGNTIYFGEGSWLTVV.

The chain combines TRBV7-6 with TRBJ1-4; D not certain. V lost 1 base to trimming and J lost 7 bases, with 10 bases between them. The germline V gene has CDR1 SGHVS and CDR2 FNYEAQ. The CDR3 runs to 14 residues. The CDR3 nucleotides are TGTGCCAGCAGCTTAGGGGGTGGAGGTGAAAAACTGTTTTTT. Translated, it gives CASSLGGGGEKLFF.

V gene TRBV7-2 combines with J gene TRBJ2-1, with 12 bases identical to TRBD2. J gave up 15 bases and V 4 bases, and 10 bases lay outside the gene matches. The length of the CDR3 is 14 residues. Germline CDR1 SGHTA, CDR2 FQGNSA. The CDR3 DNA follows: TGTGCCAGCAGCTCGGGACTAGCGGGCCCCCAGGGGTTCTTC. The encoded protein is CASSSGLAGPQGFF.

This clone was counted only a few times. This chain links TRBV5-1 with TRBJ2-7; 7 bases line up with TRBD2. Trimming at V came to 4 bases and at J to 3 bases, leaving 10 bases not matched to a gene. Per the germline V gene, CDR1 is SGHRS and CDR2 is YFSETQ. The CDR3 sequence is 15 residues long. CDR3 sequence: CASSPHNPGGYEQYF. The CDR3 DNA sequence: TGCGCCAGCAGCCCTCATAACCCGGGAGGCTACGAGCAGTACTTC.

The gene calls are TRBV6-5 and TRBJ2-7; tentative D call: TRBD2 (7 bases). The CDR3 covers 15 residues. CDR1 MNHEY and CDR2 SVGAGI come from the germline V gene. Trimming removed 6 bases at V and 2 bases at J, with 17 bases between. The CDR3 reads CASSLSAGATYEQYF. The CDR3 DNA sequence: TGTGCCAGCAGCCTCAGCGCGGGGGCCACCTACGAGCAGTACTTC.

This clone was recorded once. V and J are TRBV7-3 and TRBJ2-3; TRBD2 agrees at 13 bases. CDR3 size: 16 residues. CDR1 SGHTA and CDR2 FQGTGA come from the germline V gene. Losses at the gene ends were 1 base for V and 3 bases for J; bases not matched to a gene: 1. As DNA, the CDR3 is TGTGCCAGCAGCTTAAGGGGACTAGCGGGGACAGATACGCAGTATTTT. Its protein is CASSLRGLAGTDTQYF.

The rearrangement links TRBV9 to TRBJ2-1; 13 bases fit TRBD2. Per the germline V gene, CDR1 is SGDLS and CDR2 is YYNGEE. The CDR3 contains 17 residues. The junction had 6 bases not matched to a gene; V was cut back by 3 bases and J by 3 bases. This chain's CDR3 is CASSATLAGGIYNEQFF. DNA for the CDR3: TGTGCCAGCAGCGCCACACTAGCGGGGGGGATCTACAATGAGCAGTTCTTC.

The chain recombines TRBV13 with TRBJ1-1, with 10 bases fitting TRBD1. J lost 0 bases, V lost 4 bases, and 8 bases had no gene match. This CDR3 has 17 residues. Germline values: CDR1 PRHDT, CDR2 FYEKMQ (reference sequence). The CDR3 is CASSSRDRGLLNTEAFF. The CDR3 coding sequence is TGTGCCAGCAGCTCCCGGGACAGGGGTTTATTGAACACTGAAGCTTTCTTT.

This chain uses TRBV30 with TRBJ2-3; 9 bases align to TRBD2. The V segment lost 8 bases and the J segment 7 bases; nucleotides outside the gene matches: 10. The CDR3 has 13 residues. Germline V gene data show CDR1 as GTSNPN and CDR2 as SVGIG (reference sequence). The CDR3 here is CAPGRGGRNTQYF. The CDR3 DNA is TGTGCCCCCGGGCGGGGGGGGCGGAATACGCAGTATTTT. Using reference TRBV30 and TRBJ2-3 for the parts outside the CDR3, the full variable domain is SQTIHQWPATLVQPVGSPLSLECTVEGTSNPNLYWYRQAAGRGLQLLFYSVGIGQISSEVPQNLSASRPQDRQFILSSKKLLLSDSGFYLCAPGRGGRNTQYFGPGTRLTVL.

The chain recombines TRBV7-7 with TRBJ2-1; no firm D call. The V end was cut by 10 bases, the J end by 5 bases, with 6 bases between. This CDR3 region has 10 residues. Germline V CDR1 and CDR2: SSHAT, FNYEAQ (reference sequence). CDR3 region: CATPDNEQFF. In nucleotides, the CDR3 is TGTGCCACCCCCGACAATGAGCAGTTCTTC.

The chain has TRBV9 and TRBJ2-7; 12 positions agree with TRBD2. The CDR3 extends over 16 amino acids. In germline, CDR1 is SGDLS, CDR2 YYNGEE. The V segment lost 6 bases and the J segment 0 bases; nucleotides outside the gene matches: 7. CDR3 in DNA: TGTGCCAGCACCCTAACGGGACTAGCGGGCTCCTACGAGCAGTACTTC. This sequence encodes CASTLTGLAGSYEQYF.

This clone is a singleton in its sample. This chain links TRBV25-1 with TRBJ1-1; D might be TRBD1 (5 bases). V lost 7 bases to trimming and J lost 4 bases, with 22 bases between them. Germline V gene sequence: CDR1 MGHDK, CDR2 SYGVNS. The CDR3 has 16 amino acids. CDR3 amino acids: CASTTVSGREGTEAFF. The CDR3 DNA reads as TGTGCCAGCACCACCGTTTCTGGCAGGGAGGGCACTGAAGCTTTCTTT.